This T cell receptor (beta chain) was identified in a study of blood T cells in healthy people across ages. As for this clonotype: Its specificity is unknown.

The second PCR ran roughly 7 to 12 cycles with a sample-barcoded 5' primer and J-beta primers. TCRdb recomputed calls from the 5' RACE reads with MiXCR, one row per CDR3 protein. Of 1.5 million or so distinct CDR3 sequences in the sample, roughly 43% are singletons; the top ten hold about 3.8%. CDR3 length: 15 amino acids. Trimming cost V 0 bases and J 7 bases; bases outside gene matches: 7. The germline V gene encodes CDR1 DFQATT and CDR2 SNEGSKA (reference sequence). Study-level findings and limits: Both naive CD4+ cell counts and diversity were greater in long-lived donors than in aged donors. A conclusive naive versus antigen-experienced comparison was prevented by the unsorted PBMCs.

The specimen was blood. This TCR derives from a woman under 30 in good health. V usage is TRBV20-1 and J usage is TRBJ1-2, with 11 bases aligning to TRBD1. The CDR3 DNA reads TGCAGTGCTAGAGATGCGGGGACAGGGGGTGGTGGCTACACCTTC. It is translated as CSARDAGTGGGGYTF.